The 22 T cell receptor beta chains listed next were all sequenced from one sample in a study of blood T cell repertoires in COVID-19 (dated by TCRdb to 2020 to 2021). Receptor libraries were prepared by the immunoSEQ multiplex PCR assay. This immuneACCESS table, as held by TCRdb, lists in-frame sequences with V and J called but not all clones. Of the missing ones, under half trace to an unresolved V gene in checked studies; the others have no known cause. The sample profile shows roughly 95,000 clones; around 80% of them were found once. The ten top clones hold more than 5.5% of the sample. The sequenced sample was peripheral blood. The receptors come from a man aged 45 to 65 with active or convalescent COVID-19.

This chain links TRBV5-6 with TRBJ1-2; D uncertain. Germline V gene lookup returns CDR1 SGHDT and CDR2 YYEEEE. This CDR3 is built from 15 residues. The ends were cut back, 4 bases at V and 9 bases at J, with 22 bases in the middle. CDR3 sequence: CASSQQREPERSYTF. In DNA, the CDR3 is TGTGCCAGCAGCCAACAAAGGGAGCCCGAGCGTAGCTACACCTTC.

This chain joins TRBV9 and TRBJ1-2; D uncertain. This CDR3 is built from 14 residues. With 0 bases removed from V and 4 bases from J, the gap between germline ends came to 10 bases. In germline, CDR1 is SGDLS, CDR2 YYNGEE. This chain's CDR3 is CASSVAPSGYGYTF. The CDR3 DNA follows: TGTGCCAGCAGCGTAGCTCCGTCCGGCTATGGCTACACCTTC.

The V call is TRBV10-2, the J call TRBJ2-3; TRBD1 agrees at 7 bases. V lost 3 bases, J lost 4 bases, and 4 bases stayed unmatched. This CDR3 has 14 amino acids. CDR1 and CDR2 (germline): WSHSY, SAAADI. CDR3 in DNA: TGCGCCAGCAGTGATGTGCAGGGGGCAGATACGCAGTATTTT. This sequence encodes CASSDVQGADTQYF.

The chain uses TRBV7-2 and TRBJ2-5, with 8 bases identical to TRBD2. The CDR3 has 15 residues. Germline lookup yields CDR1 SGHTA and CDR2 FQGNSA. Trimming cost V 3 bases and J 4 bases; bases outside gene matches: 7. Here the CDR3 reads CASSFLRGAGETQYF. In DNA form, the CDR3 reads TGTGCCAGCAGCTTCCTGCGGGGGGCGGGAGAGACCCAGTACTTC.

CDR3 loop: CASSSTGDNQPQHF. The CDR3, as DNA: TGTGCCAGCAGCTCTACAGGAGATAATCAGCCCCAGCATTTT. The chain couples TRBV5-6 to TRBJ1-5, with D possibly matching TRBD1 (5 bases). Germline V lookup: CDR1 SGHDT, CDR2 YYEEEE. This CDR3 is built from 14 residues. Trimming took 3 bases from V and 4 from J, leaving 11 bases between them.

The chain is built from TRBV19 and TRBJ1-1, with 8 bases identical to TRBD1. CDR1 and CDR2 (germline): LNHDA, SQIVND (reference sequence). V shed 6 bases and J 5 bases; nucleotides not matched to a gene: 11. This CDR3 contains 15 residues. The CDR3 DNA is TGTGCCAGTAGGCCCCTCCAGGGGGCAAGGACTGAAGCTTTCTTT. This translates into CASRPLQGARTEAFF.

This clone was seen a few times. The chain links TRBV27 to TRBJ1-5; D not resolved. The length of the CDR3 is 15 residues. The germline V and J ends were trimmed by 6 bases and 0 bases, with 12 bases remaining between them. Germline V gene sequence: CDR1 MNHEY, CDR2 SMNVEV (reference sequence). CDR3 DNA sequence: TGTGCCAGCAGACTAGGGATTTATAGCAATCAGCCCCAGCATTTT. Its translation is CASRLGIYSNQPQHF.

V is TRBV24-1 and J is TRBJ1-2; 9 bases are shared with TRBD1. CDR1 KGHDR and CDR2 SFDVKD come from the germline V gene. The CDR3 is made up of 17 amino acids. Losses at the gene ends were 4 bases for V and 2 bases for J; bases not matched to a gene: 10. The CDR3 DNA sequence: TGTGCCACCAGTGACAGTCCGGGACAGGGAACAAACTATGGCTACACCTTC. This translates into CATSDSPGQGTNYGYTF.

This chain links TRBV9 with TRBJ1-2, with TRBD1 matching 9 bases. Germline-derived CDR1 and CDR2 are SGDLS and YYNGEE. Germline trimming cut 0 bases from V and 0 bases from J; bases unmatched to any gene: 3. The CDR3 extends over 16 amino acids. The chain's CDR3 is CASSVGGQGTNYGYTF. DNA for the CDR3: TGTGCCAGCAGCGTAGGAGGACAGGGGACTAACTATGGCTACACCTTC.

The genes are TRBV7-2 and TRBJ2-5, with D possibly matching TRBD1 (5 bases). Germline V gene sequence: CDR1 SGHTA, CDR2 FQGNSA. Trimming took off 5 bases at V and 4 bases at J, with 14 bases between the two ends. This CDR3 has 14 amino acids. The CDR3 loop is CASSLQQDTETQYF. The CDR3 coding sequence is TGTGCCAGCAGCCTCCAACAGGATACAGAGACCCAGTACTTC.

This chain's CDR3 is CASSPTSLPSYEQYV. In DNA, the CDR3 is TGTGCCAGCAGCCCGACTAGCCTGCCATCCTACGAGCAGTACGTC. The chain recombines TRBV6-2 or TRBV6-3 with TRBJ2-7, with 7 nucleotides matching TRBD2. Germline CDR1 reads MNHEY; CDR2 reads SVGEGT. V trimming: 6 bases; J trimming: 1 base; junction bases outside the gene matches: 9. The CDR3 is 15 amino acids.

CDR3 DNA: TGTGCCAGCAGCCAACGGGGGGTGACGCACGAGCAGTACGTC. Its translation is CASSQRGVTHEQYV. The chain links TRBV3-1 (or the pseudogene TRBV3-2) to TRBJ2-7, with TRBD2 matching 7 bases. The CDR3 runs 14 residues. V gave up 2 bases and J gave up 5 bases; unmatched junction bases: 6. Per the germline V gene, CDR1 is LGHDT and CDR2 is YNNKEL (reference sequence).

The genes are TRBV24-1 and TRBJ2-1, with 9 bases identical to TRBD1. The junction had 7 bases not matched to a gene; V was cut back by 4 bases and J by 7 bases. CDR1 KGHDR and CDR2 SFDVKD come from the germline V gene. This CDR3 spans 15 amino acids. The CDR3 sequence: CATSDLGQGGNEQFF. In DNA form, the CDR3 reads TGTGCCACCAGTGACCTGGGACAGGGTGGGAATGAGCAGTTCTTC.

This rearrangement joins TRBV15 to TRBJ1-1; 7 bases fit TRBD1. CDR1 and CDR2 from the germline V gene are LNHNV and YYDKDF (reference sequence). This CDR3 spans 13 amino acids. V lost 5 bases and J lost 11; bases outside the gene matches: 11. CDR3 coding DNA: TGTGCCACCAGCCCACGACAGGGCGGGGCGGCTTTCTTT. The encoded protein is CATSPRQGGAAFF.

V usage is TRBV6-6 and J usage is TRBJ2-1; 9 bases line up with TRBD1. V trimming: 2 bases; J trimming: 5 bases; junction bases outside the gene matches: 4. Germline V lookup: CDR1 MNHNY, CDR2 SVGAGI (reference sequence). The CDR3 extends over 15 amino acids. CDR3: CASSYLGTGNNEQFF. CDR3 bases: TGTGCCAGCAGTTACCTTGGGACAGGGAACAATGAGCAGTTCTTC.

V and J are TRBV7-2 and TRBJ2-7; D unresolved. The germline V and J ends were trimmed by 0 bases and 2 bases, with 11 bases remaining between them. CDR1 is SGHTA, CDR2 FQGNSA, per germline. The CDR3 has 15 residues. DNA of the CDR3: TGTGCCAGCAGCTTAGCATCAGGAATCCCCTACGAGCAGTACGTC. Translating gives CASSLASGIPYEQYV.

V usage is TRBV28 and J usage is TRBJ2-1; D is unclear. The CDR3 is 14 amino acids. Germline assignment: CDR1 MDHEN and CDR2 SYDVKM. V was pared by 0 bases and J by 6 bases, with 9 bases between. The CDR3 DNA sequence: TGTGCCAGCAGTTTATGGGGCATTGGCAATGAGCAGTTCTTC. Translated: CASSLWGIGNEQFF.

The CDR3 region is CASSWDRQETQYF. The CDR3 coding sequence is TGTGCCAGCAGCTGGGACAGGCAAGAGACCCAGTACTTC. This chain connects TRBV7-8 to TRBJ2-5; TRBD1 matches 8 bases. CDR3 size: 13 residues. J gave up 2 bases and V 4 bases, and 0 bases lay outside the gene matches. Looked up from germline, CDR1 is SGHVS and CDR2 is FQNEAQ.

This clone was counted a few times. This sequence joins TRBV10-1 and TRBJ2-1, with D possibly matching TRBD1 (5 bases). This CDR3 region has 16 residues. Germline CDR1 is WNHNN and CDR2 is SYGVQD (reference sequence). The V gene lost 0 bases and the J gene lost 4 bases, with 13 bases spanning the gap. The DNA for the CDR3 is TGCGCCAGCAGTGAGTCTTTTCTCCAGGGTTACAATGAGCAGTTCTTC. Translation gives CASSESFLQGYNEQFF.

The chain has TRBV5-1 and TRBJ1-2; TRBD1 matches 9 bases. From germline, CDR1 is SGHRS and CDR2 YFSETQ. The CDR3 has 14 amino acids. J gave up 6 bases and V 1 base, and 4 bases lay outside the gene matches. In DNA, the CDR3 is TGCGCCAGCAGCTTGAGAGACAGGGGGGATGGCTACACCTTC. This gives the protein CASSLRDRGDGYTF.

V gene TRBV27 combines with J gene TRBJ1-6, with TRBD1 matching over 8 bases. The CDR3 has 15 amino acids. V trimming: 2 bases; J trimming: 8 bases; junction bases outside the gene matches: 5. Per the germline V gene, CDR1 is MNHEY and CDR2 is SMNVEV (reference sequence). As DNA, the CDR3 is TGTGCCAGCAGTTTAACACCAGGGGGCGATTCACCCCTCCACTTT. It is translated as CASSLTPGGDSPLHF.

The rearrangement links TRBV5-3 to TRBJ2-7, with 7 positions matching TRBD1. TRBV5-3 is identified as an open reading frame with a role that is uncertain. The CDR3 length is 15 residues. V shed 6 bases, J shed 4 bases, and the junction held 13 bases outside the gene matches. The CDR3: CARTTPGQSLYEQYV. CDR3 bases: TGTGCCAGAACCACCCCGGGACAGAGCCTTTACGAGCAGTACGTC.